This T cell receptor (beta chain) was sequenced for a study of blood T cell repertoires in COVID-19. This clone was counted a single time. TCRdb's table, derived via immunoSEQ multiplex PCR, lists solely in-frame clones and lacks some. The table lists 200,000 or so clones, roughly 80% of them singletons. Germline CDR1 SGHVS, CDR2 FNYEAQ. The length of the CDR3 is 14 residues. With V trimmed by 5 bases and J by 1 base, 1 base remained unmatched. V is TRBV7-6 and J is TRBJ2-3; TRBD2 matches at 9 bases. This TCR was recovered from a woman of 80 years or more with COVID-19, enrolled during active disease. Source material: peripheral blood. DNA for the CDR3: TGTGCCAGCAGCCCTAGCGGGGGCACAGATACGCAGTATTTT. It specifies CASSPSGGTDTQYF. Full variable domain (rest looked up from reference TRBV7-6 and TRBJ2-3): GAGVSQSPRYKVTKRGQDVALRCDPISGHVSLYWYRQALGQGPEFLTYFNYEAQQDKSGLPNDRFSAERPEGSISTLTIQRTEQRDSAMYRCASSPSGGTDTQYFGPGTRLTVL.